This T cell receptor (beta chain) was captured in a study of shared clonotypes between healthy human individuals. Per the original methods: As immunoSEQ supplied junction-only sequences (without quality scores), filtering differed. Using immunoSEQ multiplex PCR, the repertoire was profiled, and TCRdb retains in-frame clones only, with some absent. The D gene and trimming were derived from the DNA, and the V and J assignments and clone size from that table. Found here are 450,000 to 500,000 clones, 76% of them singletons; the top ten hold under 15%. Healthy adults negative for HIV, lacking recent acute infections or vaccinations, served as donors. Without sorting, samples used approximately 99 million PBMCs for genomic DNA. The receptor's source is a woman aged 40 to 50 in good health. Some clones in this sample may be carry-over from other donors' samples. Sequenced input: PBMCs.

The CDR3 region is CSVLGTAYNYGYTF. The DNA of the CDR3 is TGCAGCGTCCTCGGGACAGCTTATAACTATGGCTACACCTTC. This chain connects TRBV29-1 to TRBJ1-2; TRBD1 aligns across 7 bases. V lost 6 bases to trimming and J lost 1 base; unmatched junction nucleotides: 8. This CDR3 contains 14 residues. CDR1 and CDR2 (germline): SQVTM, ANQGSEA.